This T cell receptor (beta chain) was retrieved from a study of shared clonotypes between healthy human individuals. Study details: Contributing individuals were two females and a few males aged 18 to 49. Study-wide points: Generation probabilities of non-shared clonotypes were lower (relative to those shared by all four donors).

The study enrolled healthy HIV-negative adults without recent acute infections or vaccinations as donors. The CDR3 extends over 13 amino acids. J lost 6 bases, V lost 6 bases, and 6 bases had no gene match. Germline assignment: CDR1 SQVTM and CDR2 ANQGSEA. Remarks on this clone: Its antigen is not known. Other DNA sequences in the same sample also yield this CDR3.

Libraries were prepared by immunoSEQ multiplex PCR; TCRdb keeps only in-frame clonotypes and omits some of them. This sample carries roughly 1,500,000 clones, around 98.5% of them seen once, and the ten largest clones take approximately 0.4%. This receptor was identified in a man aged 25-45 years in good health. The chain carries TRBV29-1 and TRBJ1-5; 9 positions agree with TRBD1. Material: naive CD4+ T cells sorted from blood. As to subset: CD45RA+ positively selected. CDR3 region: CSVSDRGGQPQHF. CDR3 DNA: TGCAGCGTCTCGGACAGGGGAGGTCAGCCCCAGCATTTT.